This is a list of T cell receptor beta chains from one sample in a study of cytomegalovirus exposure and HLA in healthy donors. The table came from immunoSEQ multiplex PCR; TCRdb's copy has only in-frame clones and leaves some out. The sample has 60,000 to 70,000 clones; roughly 80% are singletons. The source material was PBMCs. All receptors come from a woman aged 30 to 39 in good health and CMV-seronegative. Both conserved end residues are trimmed from each CDR3.

V gene	CDR3 protein
TRBV19	ASSIGTSGGRYNEQF
TRBV4-1	ASSLGLTLPNEQF
TRBV7-7	ASSTDSQETQY
TRBV30	AWSTGQGRDGYT
TRBV27	ASASLWEFPNEQF
TRBV6-5	ASSSQGNTEAF
TRBV19	ASSMGDRDRLAGEITNTGELF
TRBV11-2	ASSLGTSGQETQY
TRBV11-2	ASSLAGVTAVNTEAF
TRBV6-4	ASSDGSSSGELF
TRBV18	ASSPNPGNYGYT
TRBV4-1	ASSRERVRGYT
TRBV5-1	ASTLRGQGATNEKLF
TRBV18	ASSQGQGSHSGNTIY
TRBV7-2	ASSSRDRGFATNEKLF
TRBV5-5	ASSPTGYQETQY
TRBV30	AWSPLTDYGYT
TRBV30	AWMAGGPSTQY
TRBV6-1	ASIQGVAQH
TRBV4-1	ASSPDRINQPQH
TRBV6-5	ASKTGQGADEQF
TRBV6-5	ASSYDRGQYEQY
TRBV7-9	ASSPSMGSYEAF
TRBV18	ASSPTGTGARQETQY
TRBV7-2	ASSPRVAGAAQQF
TRBV4-1	ASSPLSADTEAF
TRBV29-1	SVTAGTGDNYGYT
TRBV15	ATSRERYTEAF
TRBV28	ASSYSGTGDEKLF
TRBV30	AWSITGLNQPQH
TRBV7-2	ASSLQGGGYT
TRBV5-6	ASSMRGTQNTEAF
TRBV19	ASSIAGQGSDTQY
TRBV19	ASSIVLSGGQPQH
TRBV27	ASTLGGVNTEAF
TRBV4-1	ASSLGLGSPLH
TRBV6-4	ASSRDRERYEQY
TRBV7-9	ASSLGGYGGGEKLF
TRBV7-7	ASSSGTSGVDTQY
TRBV2	ASSVRTSSDTQY
TRBV11-2	ASSLDGANTEAF
TRBV4-3	ASSQDLAGGPDTQY
TRBV2	ASWGGGSHYGYT
TRBV2	ASSYSGDTDTQY
TRBV4-3	ASSQERRLVPPNEQF
TRBV19	ASSSTGRNTEAF
TRBV19	ASSTGQGRSGNTIY
TRBV11-2	ASSLTQTLPSYEQY